This T cell receptor beta chain was found in a study of technical replicates of blood from a handful of donors (TCRdb year 2017). Worth noting for this clone: The antigen it recognizes is unknown. Per-nucleotide qualities are absent, and no much larger clonotype sits a single base away.

According to the germline V gene, CDR1 reads MRHNA and CDR2 reads SNTAGT. The CDR3 numbers 13 residues from cysteine through phenylalanine. Only the CDR3 DNA is retained, 39 bases long and in frame from the first base. The trim is 2 bases for V and 5 bases for J, with a gap of 7 bases between the germline ends. The library came from the immunoSEQ multiplex PCR assay. TCRdb mirrors the immuneACCESS table, restricted to in-frame sequences. Some clones are absent from its copies; in checked studies, under half trace to an unresolved V gene, and the reason for the others is unknown. The sample yields 13,000 to 15,000 clones; 80% to 85% were counted once. The ten largest account for approximately 11% of the sample.

This chain is built from TRBV6-4 and TRBJ2-1; the D segment could be TRBD1, given 6 matching bases. Sequencing was performed on PBMCs. The TCR was taken from a human donor in good health. The CDR3 protein sequence reads: CASSDRDNNEQFF. DNA sequence: TGTGCCAGCAGTGACCGGGACAACAATGAGCAGTTCTTC.